This T cell receptor beta chain was captured by sequencing in a study of cytomegalovirus exposure and HLA in healthy donors. The PCR used 60 Vbeta and 13 Jbeta primers. Only in-frame clones appear in the TCRdb table, and some are missing; sequencing was by immunoSEQ multiplex PCR. The sample spans tens of thousands of clones; the ten largest clones claim about 6%. Study-level results: Researchers had no immune exposure information except CMV serostatus available. The authors reported that TCR beta sequences could predict HLA-A and HLA-B alleles. These predictions were accurate for most subjects in the first cohort.

About this clone itself: Antigen unknown.

The clonotype comes from a human donor in good health. The sequencing sample was made of PBMCs.

The CDR3 region has the DNA TGTGCCTGGTCACGACAGGGGACCGCCTACGAGCAGTACTTC. Its protein is CAWSRQGTAYEQYF. V and J are TRBV30 and TRBJ2-7, with 8 positions matching TRBD1. This CDR3 contains 14 residues. From germline, CDR1 is GTSNPN and CDR2 SVGIG (reference sequence). The J segment lost 2 bases and the V segment lost 5 bases, leaving 8 bases of the junction unmatched.